The clone carrying this T cell receptor beta chain was counted between two and nine times. Its antigen is not identified. Germline V gene sequence: CDR1 KGHDR, CDR2 SFDVKD. The CDR3 runs to 16 residues. Unmatched junction bases numbered 8, after V lost 6 bases and J lost 1 base. TCRdb called the 5' RACE reads again in MiXCR, with one record for every CDR3 protein. The sample records around 300,000 distinct CDR3 sequences, around 13% being singletons. This sample stems from a study of T-cell memory formation after mild COVID-19. Study as a whole: Among the donors, TCR clusters were largely specific to each donor.

Study conclusions and caveats: Clones that contracted clustered mainly in CM and EM if CD4+ and in EMRA if CD8+. Second-wave clones reaching peak frequency on day 37 lacked confirmed SARS-CoV-2 specificity.

The sequencing input was PBMCs or a T cell subset sorted from them (not recorded which). The chain is built from TRBV24-1 and TRBJ2-1; 7 bases are a match to TRBD2. This clonotype was obtained from a man between 18 and 35 years old who had mild COVID-19 (a few samples of this study predate the infection). Cell type and time point are not known. CDR3 nucleotide sequence: TGTGCCACCAGTAGTAGCGGCGGGAGTTCCTACAATGAGCAGTTCTTC. Translated: CATSSSGGSSYNEQFF.